This T cell receptor (beta chain) was identified in a study of shared clonotypes between healthy human individuals. Researchers partitioned CD4+ cells into CD45RA+ naive and CD45RA-negative memory subsets. Sequencing was performed with immunoSEQ multiplex PCR; in TCRdb, only in-frame clones are kept and a portion is missing. This table has some 2,000,000 clones, 85% to 95% appearing once. CDR3 length: 11 residues. The source of this sequence is a man younger than 35 in good health. Sequencing was done on a sample of naive CD4+ T cells sorted from blood. Indicated subset: CD45RA+ positively selected. The chain employs TRBV21-1 and TRBJ1-6. TRBV21-1 is flagged as a pseudogene. The CDR3 region has the DNA TGTGCCAGCAGCAAAGATTCACCCCTCCACTTT. Protein sequence: CASSKDSPLHF.